A single sample is the source of the 7 T cell receptor beta chains below, sequenced in a study of monozygotic twins with inflammatory bowel disease. TCRdb reprocessed the 5' RACE reads and keeps a single row for each CDR3 protein, giving no DNA. In total, the table holds about 99,000 distinct CDR3 sequences. Sequenced: blood. Every receptor here comes from a human donor with ulcerative colitis or Crohn's disease, or a healthy co-twin of an affected twin (not recorded which).

V gene TRBV6-5 combines with J gene TRBJ2-1; lacking DNA, the TRBD1 call made by TCRdb goes unchecked. CDR1 is MNHEY, CDR2 SVGAGI, per germline. The CDR3 length is 13 residues. The CDR3 sequence: CASKSQGENEQFF.

V gene TRBV11-2 combines with J gene TRBJ2-3; TCRdb designates TRBD2, a call that cannot be tested without DNA. The CDR3 length is 18 residues. Germline V gives CDR1 SGHAT, CDR2 FQNNGV. Here the CDR3 reads CASSPKGLAGGSTDTQYF.

The V and J genes are TRBV4-3 and TRBJ2-1; TCRdb's assignment of TRBD2 cannot be checked, as there is no DNA. Germline V gives CDR1 LGHNA, CDR2 YSLEER. The CDR3 is 16 amino acids. The CDR3 region is CASSQVLQRGINEQFF.

The CDR3 protein is CATSRSGRTSEQYF. The rearrangement uses TRBV24-1 and TRBJ2-7; TCRdb reports TRBD2, a call that lacks DNA to check it against. CDR1 KGHDR and CDR2 SFDVKD come from the germline V gene. CDR3 length: 14 residues.

The V gene is TRBV7-9, the J gene TRBJ2-1; TCRdb lists TRBD1, though no DNA is available to test this call. Per germline, CDR1 SEHNR and CDR2 FQNEAQ (reference sequence). CDR3 length equals 15 residues. CDR3 region: CASRPPGTGMNEQFF.

The rearrangement uses TRBV5-1 and TRBJ2-1. Germline V gene sequence: CDR1 SGHRS, CDR2 YFSETQ. The CDR3 is made up of 14 amino acids. CDR3: CASSSTPSYNEQFF.

V and J are TRBV5-1 and TRBJ1-2; there is no DNA to check the TCRdb D call of TRBD1. The germline V gene encodes CDR1 SGHRS and CDR2 YFSETQ. The length of the CDR3 is 12 residues. Here the CDR3 reads CASSLDWGGYTF.